The following is a TCR beta chain sequence with its context. Its antigen remains unknown. The data were taken from a study of Tregs in tolerant kidney transplant recipients. TCRdb keeps only in-frame clones here, not all; method: immunoSEQ multiplex PCR. This table holds tens of thousands of clones, over 85% found once. Germline V gene sequence: CDR1 SGHTA, CDR2 FQGNSA. V lost 2 bases and J 6 bases, leaving 14 bases between the germline ends. CDR3 size: 15 residues. General study points: Validation in larger populations is needed because few patients were studied. Biological reproducibility was not directly addressed in this study. Nucleotide sequences could not be compared across some patients' samples due to primer changes. Expanding Tregs on activated donor B cells appeared to best identify donor-specific TCRbeta clones.

Sequences were derived from CD4+ T cells from blood, sampled before the transplant. The genes are TRBV7-2 and TRBJ1-5, with D perhaps TRBD1 (6 bases). The clonotype originates from a human donor who received a combined kidney and bone marrow transplant. CDR3 loop: CASSLFGGGGQPQHF. As DNA, the CDR3 is TGTGCCAGCAGCTTATTTGGGGGCGGTGGTCAGCCCCAGCATTTT. Variable domain in full (rest from reference TRBV7-2 and TRBJ1-5): GAGVSQSPSNKVTEKGKDVELRCDPISGHTALYWYRQSLGQGLEFLIYFQGNSAPDKSGLPSDRFSAERTGGSVSTLTIQRTQQEDSAVYLCASSLFGGGGQPQHFGDGTRLSIL.